The next 28 T cell receptor beta chains were all read from a single sample in a study of blood T cell repertoires in COVID-19. TCRdb's table, derived via immunoSEQ multiplex PCR, lists solely in-frame clones and lacks some. The table has a few hundred thousand clones, 87% seen once. Specimen: peripheral blood. Receptor source: a woman aged 45-60 years who had recovered from COVID-19.

This chain uses TRBV5-4 with TRBJ2-3; the match to TRBD2 covers 10 bases. With V trimmed by 1 base and J by 5 bases, 10 bases remained unmatched. CDR3 length: 17 amino acids. In germline, CDR1 is SGHNT, CDR2 YYREEE (reference sequence). The CDR3 DNA is TGTGCCAGCAGCTTGAAGCGGGGGGGCGGACTGATAGATACGCAGTATTTT. Translating gives CASSLKRGGGLIDTQYF. Combining the CDR3 with reference TRBV5-4 and TRBJ2-3 gives the whole variable domain ETGVTQSPTHLIKTRGQQVTLRCSSQSGHNTVSWYQQALGQGPQFIFQYYREEENGRGNFPPRFSGLQFPNYSSELNVNALELDDSALYLCASSLKRGGGLIDTQYFGPGTRLTVL.

The V gene is TRBV10-3, the J gene TRBJ1-1; D uncertain. This CDR3 is built from 14 residues. The ends were cut back, 0 bases at V and 4 bases at J, with 9 bases in the middle. Germline CDR1 and CDR2: ENHRY and SYGVKD. The CDR3 loop reads CAISESYQFTEAFF. As DNA, the CDR3 is TGTGCCATCAGTGAGTCTTACCAGTTCACTGAAGCTTTCTTT.

The chain uses TRBV5-4 and TRBJ1-6; TRBD1 aligns across 7 bases. The CDR3 loop spans 15 amino acids. The germline V gene encodes CDR1 SGHNT and CDR2 YYREEE (reference sequence). J gave up 9 bases and V 2 bases, and 8 bases lay outside the gene matches. Written as DNA, the CDR3 is TGTGCCAGCAGCTTTGACAGGGAGGTGGGTTCACCCCTCCACTTT. It codes for CASSFDREVGSPLHF.

The rearrangement links TRBV5-4 to TRBJ1-3; 9 bases map to TRBD1. The CDR3 runs to 14 residues. Germline V gives CDR1 SGHNT, CDR2 YYREEE (reference sequence). V trimming: 1 base; J trimming: 6 bases; junction bases outside the gene matches: 2. Written as DNA, the CDR3 is TGTGCCAGCAGCTTGACAGGGGGCAAAAACACCATATATTTT. Protein: CASSLTGGKNTIYF.

The chain links TRBV7-3 to TRBJ2-7, with 7 bases lining up with TRBD1. Germline V gene lookup returns CDR1 SGHTA and CDR2 FQGTGA. The CDR3 contains 14 residues. V dropped 1 base and J dropped 4; count of bases not matched to a gene: 4. The CDR3 DNA is TGTGCCAGCAGCTTAATAAAGGGGGCTTACGAGCAGTACTTC. It is translated as CASSLIKGAYEQYF.

The chain employs TRBV5-1 and TRBJ2-3; D unresolved. The ends were cut back, 4 bases at V and 3 bases at J, with 6 bases in the middle. Germline V CDR1 and CDR2: SGHRS, YFSETQ. The CDR3 is 12 residues long. Here the CDR3 reads CASSVGTDTQYF. CDR3 bases: TGCGCCAGCAGCGTCGGGACAGATACGCAGTATTTT.

The CDR3 sequence is CASSPSTGGQETQYF. DNA for the CDR3: TGTGCCAGCTCACCTTCTACAGGGGGCCAAGAGACCCAGTACTTC. The chain carries TRBV18 and TRBJ2-5; 8 positions match TRBD1. V was pared by 3 bases and J by 1 base, with 4 bases of the junction left unmatched. CDR1 is KGHSH and CDR2 is LQKENI in the germline V gene. The CDR3 runs 15 residues.

This chain connects TRBV10-3 to TRBJ2-2; D might be TRBD2 (7 bases). V lost 7 bases and J lost 2, with 11 bases in between. Germline V gene lookup returns CDR1 ENHRY and CDR2 SYGVKD. The CDR3 totals 14 residues. DNA for the CDR3: TGTGCCATCAAGGGGGGGAGTAACACCGGGGAGCTGTTTTTT. Its protein product is CAIKGGSNTGELFF.

The genes are TRBV6-6 and TRBJ1-5; 9 bases align to TRBD1. Germline loops: CDR1 MNHNY, CDR2 SVGAGI (reference sequence). Germline trimming cut 6 bases from V and 3 bases from J; bases unmatched to any gene: 6. The CDR3 is 15 residues long. This CDR3 is CASSPTGGFNQPQHF. DNA of the CDR3: TGTGCCAGCAGCCCGACAGGGGGTTTCAATCAGCCCCAGCATTTT.

The CDR3 coding sequence is TGTGCCAGCAGTGACCCTAATAAACCAGGGACAGCTGACTACGAGCAGTACTTC. Its protein is CASSDPNKPGTADYEQYF. The gene calls are TRBV2 and TRBJ2-7, with 7 bases aligning to TRBD1. J lost 3 bases, V lost 3 bases, and 17 bases had no gene match. The CDR3 is 18 residues long. CDR1 SNHLY and CDR2 FYNNEI come from the germline V gene.

This chain links TRBV30 with TRBJ2-7, with unresolved D. Trimming removed 2 bases at V and 4 bases at J, with 9 bases between. The germline V gene encodes CDR1 GTSNPN and CDR2 SVGIG (reference sequence). The CDR3 extends over 12 amino acids. The CDR3 spells CAWSFRDYEQYF. CDR3 DNA sequence: TGTGCCTGGAGTTTTCGAGATTACGAGCAGTACTTC.

V gene TRBV28 combines with J gene TRBJ2-7; the match to TRBD2 covers 8 bases. Germline loops: CDR1 MDHEN, CDR2 SYDVKM. The CDR3 is 16 residues long. Unmatched junction bases numbered 11, after V lost 5 bases and J lost 2 bases. CDR3 nucleotide sequence: TGTGCCAGCAGTCCAAGGGGACTAGTTTCTACCTACGAGCAGTACTTC. It encodes CASSPRGLVSTYEQYF. The whole variable domain, remainder taken from reference TRBV28 and TRBJ2-7, is DVKVTQSSRYLVKRTGEKVFLECVQDMDHENMFWYRQDPGLGLRLIYFSYDVKMKEKGDIPEGYSVSREKKERFSLILESASTNQTSMYLCASSPRGLVSTYEQYFGPGTRLTVT.

This rearrangement joins TRBV15 to TRBJ2-7; the match to TRBD1 covers 7 bases. V lost 2 bases, J lost 7 bases, and 8 bases stayed unmatched. The V gene's germline CDR1 is LNHNV and CDR2 YYDKDF (reference sequence). The CDR3 is 14 residues long. The CDR3 loop is CATSRRQGVGEQYF. The CDR3, as DNA: TGTGCCACCAGCAGAAGACAGGGAGTGGGGGAGCAGTACTTC. The full variable domain, in which reference TRBV15 and TRBJ2-7 provide the parts outside the CDR3, is DAMVIQNPRYQVTQFGKPVTLSCSQTLNHNVMYWYQQKSSQAPKLLFHYYDKDFNNEADTPDNFQSRRPNTSFCFLDIRSPGLGDTAMYLCATSRRQGVGEQYFGPGTRLTVT.

This clone was seen a single time. This chain links TRBV5-1 with TRBJ2-1; D possibly corresponds to TRBD1 (5 bases). CDR1 and CDR2 (germline): SGHRS, YFSETQ. The CDR3 has 15 amino acids. V was clipped by 4 bases and J by 3 bases, with 14 bases between them. The CDR3 DNA is TGCGCCAGCAGCCGGACACCTAAGATCTACAATGAGCAGTTCTTC. Its protein is CASSRTPKIYNEQFF.

This rearrangement joins TRBV4-1 to TRBJ1-1, with D perhaps matching TRBD1 (5 bases). The CDR3 sequence is 12 residues long. The V and J ends lost 4 bases and 7 bases respectively, with 10 bases between them. Germline lookup yields CDR1 MGHRA and CDR2 YSYEKL. The CDR3 DNA is TGCGCCAGCAGCCTTGGTACAGGTGAAGCTTTCTTT. Its translation is CASSLGTGEAFF.

CDR3 nucleotide sequence: TGTGCCAGCAGCTACAGCAACACCGGGGAGCTGTTTTTT. Translated, it gives CASSYSNTGELFF. V usage is TRBV9 and J usage is TRBJ2-2; unclear D gene. CDR1 and CDR2 (germline): SGDLS, YYNGEE. The CDR3 sequence is 13 residues long. The germline V and J ends were trimmed by 4 bases and 2 bases, with 6 bases remaining between them.

The chain links TRBV5-1 to TRBJ1-1; perhaps TRBD1 as D (6 bases). This CDR3 has 13 residues. Trimming left V 4 bases short and J 1 base short, with 8 bases between. Germline V gene data show CDR1 as SGHRS and CDR2 as YFSETQ. DNA of the CDR3: TGCGCCAGCAGCGGACAGCAGAACACTGAAGCTTTCTTT. It translates to CASSGQQNTEAFF. The full variable domain, its missing parts supplied by reference TRBV5-1 and TRBJ1-1, is KAGVTQTPRYLIKTRGQQVTLSCSPISGHRSVSWYQQTPGQGLQFLFEYFSETQRNKGNFPGRFSGRQFSNSRSEMNVSTLELGDSALYLCASSGQQNTEAFFGQGTRLTVV.

Here the CDR3 DNA reads TGTGCCAGCAGCCGGGACAGGGCCCCCTGGTTATACTTC. It yields the protein CASSRDRAPWLYF. This chain links TRBV7-8 with TRBJ2-7, with TRBD1 identical over 9 bases. The CDR3 covers 13 residues. The ends lost 5 bases at V and 13 bases at J; junction bases unmatched: 12. Germline CDR1 is SGHVS and CDR2 is FQNEAQ.

The genes are TRBV27 and TRBJ2-3; 11 bases are shared with TRBD2. Losses at the gene ends were 3 bases for V and 4 bases for J; bases not matched to a gene: 0. CDR3 length: 14 residues. The V gene's germline CDR1 is MNHEY and CDR2 SMNVEV (reference sequence). The DNA for the CDR3 is TGTGCCAGCAGTTTTAGCGGGGGGGCAGATACGCAGTATTTT. Translated, it gives CASSFSGGADTQYF.

The chain links TRBV19 to TRBJ2-1; 8 nucleotides agree with TRBD2. The CDR3 consists of 15 residues. Germline values: CDR1 LNHDA, CDR2 SQIVND (reference sequence). J gave up 8 bases and V 3 bases, and 9 bases lay outside the gene matches. The CDR3 here is CASSITAGVSDEQFF. In nucleotides, the CDR3 is TGTGCCAGTAGTATTACAGCGGGGGTTTCGGATGAGCAGTTCTTC.

V usage is TRBV9 and J usage is TRBJ2-5, with 7 bases matching TRBD1. Germline CDR1 is SGDLS and CDR2 is YYNGEE. The CDR3 runs 13 residues. V dropped 6 bases and J dropped 4; count of bases not matched to a gene: 6. As DNA, the CDR3 is TGTGCCAGCAACGAGCCAGGGGGAGAGACCCAGTACTTC. As protein: CASNEPGGETQYF.

The rearrangement uses TRBV27 and TRBJ2-3; D remains ambiguous. CDR1 is MNHEY and CDR2 is SMNVEV in the germline V gene (reference sequence). The CDR3 runs to 15 residues. Trimming stripped 3 bases from V and 3 bases from J, with 13 bases between. The CDR3 coding sequence is TGTGCCAGCAGTTTCCAAGGCGGAACAACAGATACGCAGTATTTT. Amino acids: CASSFQGGTTDTQYF.

The chain is built from TRBV4-2 and TRBJ2-7; D is perhaps TRBD1 (5 bases). V shed 1 base and J shed 3 bases, with 13 bases lying between them. CDR1 LGHNA and CDR2 YNFKEQ come from the germline V gene. This CDR3 spans 15 amino acids. The CDR3 DNA is TGTGCCAGCAGCCAAGGGGGCAGTTCCTTCTACGAGCAGTACTTC. Translation gives CASSQGGSSFYEQYF.

V and J are TRBV7-2 and TRBJ2-2; 12 nucleotides agree with TRBD2. The ends lost 1 base at V and 5 bases at J; junction bases unmatched: 8. The CDR3 spans 18 residues. Looked up from germline, CDR1 is SGHTA and CDR2 is FQGNSA. CDR3 in amino acids: CASSLGLAGGQKTGELFF. In DNA form, the CDR3 reads TGTGCCAGCAGCTTAGGGCTAGCGGGGGGGCAAAAAACCGGGGAGCTGTTTTTT.

CDR3 protein: CASSVHTQGLAFF. As DNA, the CDR3 is TGTGCCAGCAGCGTACATACTCAGGGGTTAGCTTTCTTT. The chain combines TRBV9 with TRBJ1-1; D might be TRBD1 (6 bases). V lost 1 base and J lost 10, with 14 bases in between. The CDR3 covers 13 residues. From germline, CDR1 is SGDLS and CDR2 YYNGEE.

The rearrangement joins TRBV9 to TRBJ2-5; 7 bases align to TRBD2. V lost 4 bases, J lost 13 bases, and 7 bases stayed unmatched. The germline V gene has CDR1 SGDLS and CDR2 YYNGEE. The CDR3 is 11 residues long. DNA for the CDR3: TGTGCCAGCAGCCGGGGGGAGATGTTGTACTTC. This translates into CASSRGEMLYF.

This rearrangement joins TRBV5-6 to TRBJ1-6; 8 bases agree with TRBD1. The trim removed 1 base at V and 8 bases at J, leaving 5 bases unmatched. There are 15 residues in the CDR3. Germline CDR1 reads SGHDT; CDR2 reads YYEEEE. CDR3 DNA: TGTGCCAGCAGCTTGTTGGGGACAGGTTATTCACCCCTCCACTTT. Protein sequence: CASSLLGTGYSPLHF.

V usage is TRBV18 and J usage is TRBJ1-5, with 10 bases aligning to TRBD1. The germline V gene encodes CDR1 KGHSH and CDR2 LQKENI. CDR3 length: 14 residues. V was clipped by 6 bases and J by 7 bases; unmatched bases: 6. The CDR3 DNA is TGTGCCAGCTCCCAGGGACAGGGGAGGCAGCCCCAGCATTTT. Translation gives CASSQGQGRQPQHF.